The clone carrying this TCR beta chain was seen a single time. This specimen comes from a study of control samples from healthy donors and cancer patients. Germline V lookup: CDR1 SQVTM, CDR2 ANQGSEA. The CDR3 covers 13 residues. Trimming removed 6 bases from V and 3 bases from J, with 15 bases in between. The repertoire was sequenced with immunoSEQ multiplex PCR; TCRdb's copy has only in-frame clones and lacks some. The data contain about 150,000 clones, roughly 94% of them singletons. Material for sequencing was blood. This receptor was identified in a man in his forties in good health. This chain uses TRBV29-1 with TRBJ2-7, with D perhaps TRBD2 (5 bases). The CDR3 sequence: CSVLLGLRYEQYF. The CDR3 coding sequence is TGCAGCGTCCTCCTTGGACTGCGCTACGAGCAGTACTTC.